The rows below give T cell receptor beta chains drawn from one sample of a study of T-cell memory formation after mild COVID-19. One entry per CDR3 protein, called by TCRdb with MiXCR from the 5' RACE reads. The top ten clones hold around 23% of a sample with a few hundred thousand distinct CDR3 sequences, 20% to 25% of them seen once. Sequencing was done on a sample of PBMCs or a T cell subset sorted from them (not recorded which). These receptors came from a man in his late teens or twenties who had mild COVID-19 (a few samples of this study predate the infection). Cell type and time point are not known. CDR3s include the opening cysteine and the closing phenylalanine or tryptophan. A D gene is named only where the DNA matches it firmly. Some rows mark clone size as missing; the rest say once, few, many or name a class of expanded clone.

D gene	V gene	J gene	clone size	CDR3 DNA	CDR3 protein
TRBD2	TRBV20-1	TRBJ2-1	NA	TGCAGTGCTAGAGATCCTTGGCGGGGGGGGAATGAGCAGTTCTTC	CSARDPWRGGNEQFF
NA	TRBV7-2	TRBJ1-2	NA	TGTGCCAGCAGCGCCTTGGGGGGACCCGGGCGGAGCTATGGCTACACCTTC	CASSALGGPGRSYGYTF
NA	TRBV10-1	TRBJ1-5	NA	TGCGCCAGTACTATCGTCTCGGGTTTCGATCAGCCCCAGCATTTT	CASTIVSGFDQPQHF
NA	TRBV20-1	TRBJ1-6	NA	TGCAGTGCTAGAGATTGGGTAGTCAACCATTCACCCCTCCACTTT	CSARDWVVNHSPLHF
NA	TRBV12-3/TRBV12-4	TRBJ2-7	many	TGTGCCAGCAGTTTGGAGGGGAGCTCCTACGAGCAGTACTTC	CASSLEGSSYEQYF
TRBD1	TRBV7-9	TRBJ1-1	NA	TGTGCCAGCAGACCCAACAGGGGTCCGAACACTGAAGCTTTCTTT	CASRPNRGPNTEAFF
NA	TRBV20-1	TRBJ2-7	few	TGCAGTGCTAGAGATGAGGGTCACGAGCAGTACTTC	CSARDEGHEQYF
TRBD1	TRBV5-1	TRBJ2-6	NA	TGCGCCAGCAGCTTACGGACAGGGGGTTCCGGGGCCAACGTCCTGACTTTC	CASSLRTGGSGANVLTF
NA	TRBV4-1	TRBJ2-5	NA	TGCGCCAGCAGCCAAGTCAGGAAACAAGAGACCCAGTACTTC	CASSQVRKQETQYF
NA	TRBV20-1	TRBJ2-5	few	TGCAGTGCCGAGCCCCGGTACCAAGAGACCCAGTACTTC	CSAEPRYQETQYF
NA	TRBV3-1	TRBJ1-1	NA	TGTGCCAGCAGCCAAGATTTTGTGTCGAACACTGAAGCTTTCTTT	CASSQDFVSNTEAFF
NA	TRBV4-3	TRBJ2-3	NA	TGCGCCAGCAGCCAAGGAGACGGAGGGGGGTTGCAGTATTTT	CASSQGDGGGLQYF
TRBD1	TRBV6-5	TRBJ2-3	few	TGTGCCAGCAGTTACTCTGTGGACAGGGCCACAGATACGCAGTATTTT	CASSYSVDRATDTQYF
TRBD2	TRBV19	TRBJ2-3	NA	TGTGCCAGTACCACTAGCGGGGGCGCAGATACGCAGTATTTT	CASTTSGGADTQYF
NA	TRBV4-2	TRBJ2-5	NA	TGTGCCAGCAGCCAAGAATTTCGGGGTCGAATAGTGACCCAGTACTTC	CASSQEFRGRIVTQYF
NA	TRBV12-3/TRBV12-4	TRBJ2-3	many	TGTGCCAGCAGCCCATTTGGTACGCAGTATTTT	CASSPFGTQYF
NA	TRBV9	TRBJ2-5	medium-sized	TGTGCCAGCAGCGTAGCTAACAGTCAAGAGACCCAGTACTTC	CASSVANSQETQYF
NA	TRBV7-2	TRBJ1-3	few	TGTGCCAGCAGACGGACAGTCTCTGGAAACACCATATATTTT	CASRRTVSGNTIYF
NA	TRBV5-1	TRBJ1-5	NA	TGCGCCAGCAGCACGGAGGGGGGGCCCCAGCATTTT	CASSTEGGPQHF
TRBD1	TRBV24-1	TRBJ2-5	NA	TGTGCCACCAGCACAACGGGACAGGGGGTCCAAGAGACCCAGTACTTC	CATSTTGQGVQETQYF
NA	TRBV2	TRBJ2-2	NA	TGTGCCAGCAGTGGACCCGGGGAGCTGTTTTTT	CASSGPGELFF
TRBD2	TRBV30	TRBJ2-1	NA	TGTGCCTGGAGCGCAATAGCGGGGGGGCGCCATGAGCAGTTCTTC	CAWSAIAGGRHEQFF
NA	TRBV28	TRBJ1-6	few	TGTGCCAGCATGGAGGGATCCTATAATTCACCCCTCCACTTT	CASMEGSYNSPLHF
NA	TRBV18	TRBJ1-6	NA	TGTGCCAGCTCACCATACGCTGCTGGGCGGACGGCCGTTAGTAATTCACCCCTCCACTTT	CASSPYAAGRTAVSNSPLHF
NA	TRBV7-2	TRBJ2-3	NA	TGTGCCAGCAGCTTATGGGAGGGACAGCCCACAGATACGCAGTATTTT	CASSLWEGQPTDTQYF
NA	TRBV15	TRBJ2-1	NA	TGTGCCACCAGCAGAGTCCGGGGTTTAAGCTCCTACAATGAGCAGTTCTTC	CATSRVRGLSSYNEQFF
TRBD1	TRBV15	TRBJ2-1	NA	TGTGCCACCAGCAGATCGCCAGGTACCGGGCAACAGGGGCTCTACAATGAGCAGTTCTTC	CATSRSPGTGQQGLYNEQFF
NA	TRBV5-1	TRBJ2-2	NA	TGCGCCAGCAGCCACCAGTGGAGCACCGGGGAGCTGTTTTTT	CASSHQWSTGELFF
NA	TRBV4-3	TRBJ2-7	NA	TGCGCCAGCAGCCAAGATGCGCTAGCCGGTTACGAGCAGTACTTC	CASSQDALAGYEQYF
TRBD1	TRBV10-3	TRBJ2-7	NA	TGTGCCATCAGTGATCTGGGCCGGGACAGGGAACTATACGAGCAGTACTTC	CAISDLGRDRELYEQYF
NA	TRBV12-3/TRBV12-4	TRBJ1-1	NA	TGTGCCAGCAGTTCCCCTCAGGGAGTCACAGGAACTGAAGCTTTCTTT	CASSSPQGVTGTEAFF
NA	TRBV4-3	TRBJ2-2	NA	TGCGCCAGCAGCCAAGATATTAGGGCGGGAATCGTGAACACCGGGGAGCTGTTTTTT	CASSQDIRAGIVNTGELFF
NA	TRBV5-1	TRBJ1-1	few	TGCGCCAGCAGCTTCACCGGGGAAGTTTTCTTT	CASSFTGEVFF
TRBD1	TRBV6-6	TRBJ1-5	NA	TGTGCCAGCAGTTACGGGGACAGGGAGGTTCAGCCCCAGCATTTT	CASSYGDREVQPQHF
TRBD1	TRBV7-2	TRBJ2-1	NA	TGTGCCAGCAGCTTCGCCGGGACAGGGTCCTACAATGAGCAGTTCTTC	CASSFAGTGSYNEQFF
TRBD2	TRBV5-1	TRBJ2-1	many	TGCGCCAGCAGCTTGGGTTCAGGAGCGGGGGGGCTGCATGAGCAGTTCTTC	CASSLGSGAGGLHEQFF
TRBD2	TRBV5-1	TRBJ2-7	NA	TGCGCCAGCAGCTTTCCGACTAGCGGTACCTACGAGCAGTACTTC	CASSFPTSGTYEQYF
NA	TRBV3-1	TRBJ1-5	few	TGTGCCAGCAGCCAAACCGAGGGGCCCCAGCATTTT	CASSQTEGPQHF
NA	TRBV4-1	TRBJ1-5	few	TGCGCCAGCAGCCGTAGGGCAGGTAGCAATCAGCCCCAGCATTTT	CASSRRAGSNQPQHF
TRBD2	TRBV4-1	TRBJ2-1	few	TGCGCCAGCAGCCAAGGTAGCGGGGGGGCCAAGGAGCAGTTCTTC	CASSQGSGGAKEQFF
NA	TRBV12-3/TRBV12-4	TRBJ2-2	NA	TGTGCCAGCTTAATACAGGGAGCGGGCACCGGGGAGCTGTTTTTT	CASLIQGAGTGELFF
NA	TRBV4-2	TRBJ2-1	few	TGTGCCAGCAGCCCCGGAAGAGAGCAGTTCTTC	CASSPGREQFF
NA	TRBV7-3	TRBJ2-3	once	TGTGCCAGCAGCTTAAGCGGTGGGGCAAGGGATACGCAGTATTTT	CASSLSGGARDTQYF
NA	TRBV6-5	TRBJ2-7	few	TGTGCCAGCAGTTACAACAACAGGGACGAGCAGTACTTC	CASSYNNRDEQYF
NA	TRBV5-1	TRBJ1-4	few	TGCGCCAGCAGCTCGCGTCCCGATAATGAAAAACTGTTTTTT	CASSSRPDNEKLFF
NA	TRBV7-2	TRBJ1-1	many	TGTGCCAGCAGCTTAGGGGGTAGGACTGAAGCTTTCTTT	CASSLGGRTEAFF
TRBD2	TRBV7-2	TRBJ2-4	few	TGTGCCAGCAAGGGGACCGGGACTAAAGACATTCAGTACTTC	CASKGTGTKDIQYF
NA	TRBV7-2	TRBJ1-2	NA	TGTGCCAGCAGCACTACCGACTTGTACAACTATGGCTACACCTTC	CASSTTDLYNYGYTF
TRBD2	TRBV11-2	TRBJ2-3	many	TGTGCCAGCAGCTTAGGGACTAGCGGGGGAGATACGCAGTATTTT	CASSLGTSGGDTQYF